This is a list of T cell receptor beta chains from one sample in a study of tumor-infiltrating lymphocytes in primary liver carcinoma. TCRdb redid the calling of the multiplex PCR reads with MiXCR, one entry per CDR3 protein. Counted here are approximately 110,000 distinct CDR3 sequences, around two thirds occurring once; the ten biggest clones make up over 7%. Material: liver tumor tissue from sampling region 1. Receptors originate from an older woman with primary liver carcinoma and hepatitis B virus infection. Each CDR3 is given with its conserved first and last residue. D genes are given only for firm matches. Expanded clones get a size class; other rows say once, few or many, or leave the size out.

j_call | clone_size | d_call | v_call | cdr3_nt | cdr3_aa
TRBJ2-7 | . | TRBD1 | TRBV14 | TGTACCAGCAGCCCAGACCGGGACAGGCGCCACGAGCAGTACTTC | CTSSPDRDRRHEQYF
TRBJ2-7 | . | . | TRBV11-2 | TGTGCCAGGACGGAACAGCAAATCTACGAGCAGTACTTC | CARTEQQIYEQYF
TRBJ2-2 | . | TRBD1 | TRBV11-2 | TGTGCCAGCAGCTTAGCACTACAGGGGGGTATAACCGGGGAGCTGTTTTTT | CASSLALQGGITGELFF
TRBJ1-1 | . | . | TRBV11-2 | TGTACCAGCAACTTGGGAGGGGGAAGTGGAGCTTTCTTT | CTSNLGGGSGAFF
TRBJ2-7 | . | TRBD2 | TRBV28 | TGTGCCAGCAGTTCGGTAGCGGGAGGGGTCGAGCAGTACTTC | CASSSVAGGVEQYF
TRBJ2-6 | once | TRBD1 | TRBV12-3/TRBV12-4 | TGTGCCAGCAATGGGGGACAGGGGTGGGCCAACGTTCTGACTTTC | CASNGGQGWANVLTF
TRBJ2-1 | . | TRBD2 | TRBV7-8 | TGTGCCAGCAGCTCTAGCGGAGGGGTCCATGAGCAGTTCTTC | CASSSSGGVHEQFF
TRBJ1-1 | . | . | TRBV10-3 | TGTGCCCACAGTGAGCCGGGCACTGAAGCTTTCTTT | CAHSEPGTEAFF
TRBJ1-1 | many | TRBD1 | TRBV4-1 | TGCGCCAGCAGCCGCACGGGACAGGGGGACACTGAAGCTTTCTTT | CASSRTGQGDTEAFF
TRBJ2-5 | . | TRBD2 | TRBV6-6 | TGTGCCAGCAGACACGATCTCGGGGGGGGGAAAGAGAGCCAGTACTTC | CASRHDLGGGKESQYF
TRBJ2-3 | . | . | TRBV29-1 | TGCAGCGTTGGAGCCAGGGCCCTCACAGATACGCAGTATTTT | CSVGARALTDTQYF
TRBJ2-1 | . | TRBD2 | TRBV25-1 | TGTGGCAGCAGTGAATCGGGCGGGAGACGGAATGAGCAGTTCTTC | CGSSESGGRRNEQFF
TRBJ1-2 | . | . | TRBV28 | TGTGCCAGCAGCCTAATCGGCGTCTATGACTACACCTTC | CASSLIGVYDYTF
TRBJ2-1 | few | TRBD2 | TRBV12-3/TRBV12-4 | TGTGCCAGCAGTTCGTTAGCGGGGGTTGAGCAGTTCTTC | CASSSLAGVEQFF
TRBJ2-4 | . | . | TRBV11-2 | TGTGCCAGCAGCTTAGGGACTACTCTAGCCAAAAACATTCAGTACTTT | CASSLGTTLAKNIQYF
TRBJ1-2 | . | . | TRBV4-1 | TGCGCCAGCAGCGACCAGACAGATTCTAACTATGACTACACCTTC | CASSDQTDSNYDYTF
TRBJ2-4 | many | TRBD1 | TRBV2 | TGTGCCAGCAGTGAATTCGGGACAGGGGGCGCCGGGGCCAAAAACATTCAGTACTTC | CASSEFGTGGAGAKNIQYF
TRBJ2-2 | . | TRBD1 | TRBV6-6 | TGTGCCAGCAGTTCCTTGACAGGGACCCGTGGAGGCACCGGGGAGCTGTTTTTT | CASSSLTGTRGGTGELFF
TRBJ2-7 | many | TRBD2 | TRBV4-2 | TGTGCCAGCAGCCAACGGACTAGCGGCCTATCCTACGAGCAGTACTTC | CASSQRTSGLSYEQYF
TRBJ2-1 | . | TRBD2 | TRBV9 | TGTGCCAGCAGCGCTCGGGGGACTAGCCGCCATGAGCAGTTCTTC | CASSARGTSRHEQFF
TRBJ1-1 | . | . | TRBV18 | TGTGCCAGCTCACCATATTCCCAAGGGACTGAGGCTTTCTTT | CASSPYSQGTEAFF
TRBJ2-1 | many | . | TRBV6-5 | TGTGCCAGCAGTTACGAAGCGGAACCAAGCTACAATGAGCAGTTCTTC | CASSYEAEPSYNEQFF
TRBJ1-5 | few | . | TRBV28 | TGTGCCAGCAGTTTAATAGAAGGCATCCGGGGGCGCGAGGATCAGCCCCAGCATTTT | CASSLIEGIRGREDQPQHF
TRBJ2-7 | . | . | TRBV28 | TGTGCCAGCGGGACGCCAACCTACGTGCAGTACTTC | CASGTPTYVQYF
TRBJ2-2 | few | . | TRBV6-1 | TGTGCCAGCAGTGAAGGGGGGAGGCACACCGAGGAGCTGTTTTTT | CASSEGGRHTEELFF
TRBJ2-1 | . | TRBD2 | TRBV29-1 | TGCAGCGTAGGAGTGGGACTATCTGTATACAATGAGCAGTTCTTC | CSVGVGLSVYNEQFF
TRBJ2-7 | . | . | TRBV11-2 | TGTGCCAGCTGCTTAGACGAGAAGAGACCATACTACGGGCAGTACTTC | CASCLDEKRPYYGQYF
TRBJ2-3 | . | . | TRBV11-2 | TGTACCAGCAGCTTCCCCTGGGGTCCCAGCGGGAGTGGGACAGATACGCACTATTTT | CTSSFPWGPSGSGTDTHYF
TRBJ1-4 | few | . | TRBV5-6 | TGTGCCAGCAGCCCTATGTTCCGGGGATCAACTAATGAAAAACTGTTTTTT | CASSPMFRGSTNEKLFF
TRBJ1-2 | few | . | TRBV28 | TGTGCCAGCAGTTTAGGAGGAAGTGCAGGGACACACTATGGCTACACCTTC | CASSLGGSAGTHYGYTF
TRBJ1-5 | . | . | TRBV6-1 | TGTGCTAGCCGAGGGTGGGCCCCGGGTCTACCTCGGCCCCAGCATTTT | CASRGWAPGLPRPQHF